This T cell receptor beta chain was obtained from a study of T cell responses to AZD1222 COVID-19 vaccine. The study, taken as a whole, reports: Spike-specific TCR breadth and depth went up after people got two AZD1222 doses. White British ancestry dominated among donors, who included more females, and clonal diversity was possibly underestimated. Spike was spanned by vaccine-associated CD4 TCRs, with dominance at 160-218 and 743-854.

From germline, CDR1 is MDHEN and CDR2 SYDVKM. CDR3 length equals 14 residues. Trimming took off 3 bases at V and 5 bases at J, with 12 bases between the two ends. Method: immunoSEQ multiplex PCR; TCRdb's copy keeps in-frame clones and lacks some. This table holds about 120,000 clones, more than 85% found once. On this clone: Its antigen is unidentified.

The V call is TRBV28, the J call TRBJ2-3; possibly TRBD1 for D (7 bases). The sequence derives from an adult in good health. The specimen was peripheral blood, collected on day 0 of AZD1222 vaccination. The CDR3 DNA is TGTGCCAGCAGTTTCAGGGGGGTGGTAGATACGCAGTATTTT. This codes for CASSFRGVVDTQYF. The whole variable domain, filled in from reference TRBV28 and TRBJ2-3, reads DVKVTQSSRYLVKRTGEKVFLECVQDMDHENMFWYRQDPGLGLRLIYFSYDVKMKEKGDIPEGYSVSREKKERFSLILESASTNQTSMYLCASSFRGVVDTQYFGPGTRLTVL.